Following are 23 T cell receptor beta chains from one sample sequenced in a study of molecular identifiers for immune sequencing clone quantification (dated by TCRdb to 2017 to 2018). Library creation used PCR. Sequencing instrument: NextSeq 500. TCRdb cleaned the public reads at Q25 with fastp, built clones with MiXCR and kept in-frame beta chains. Rows with one shared CDR3 protein collapse into an entry with the most common genes and DNA. The sample table records hundreds of thousands of distinct CDR3 sequences; 25% of these occur just once. 0.78% of the sample is taken by the ten largest. Sequencing input: naive CD8+ T cells from blood, with Jurkat cell RNA spiked in. Reading the label with the study, this specimen's cell subset or site is: FACS-sorted CD8+CD4-CCR7+CD45RA+ naive T cells. Receptor source: a human donor in good health. Some libraries in this study had Jurkat cell RNA spiked in.

In this sample, this clonotype turned up a few times. The chain combines TRBV30 with TRBJ2-5; D gene ambiguous. V was clipped by 5 bases and J by 2 bases, with 12 bases between them. CDR3 length: 13 amino acids. Germline lookup yields CDR1 GTSNPN and CDR2 SVGIG (reference sequence). CDR3 sequence reads: CAWARGDQETQYF. The DNA of the CDR3 is TGTGCCTGGGCCCGTGGGGATCAAGAGACCCAGTACTTC.

There are many counts of this clonotype. This chain links TRBV5-6 with TRBJ2-7; TRBD1 agrees at 7 bases. The CDR3 consists of 17 residues. The trim removed 1 base at V and 3 bases at J, leaving 13 bases unmatched. The germline gives CDR1 SGHDT, CDR2 YYEEEE. Here the CDR3 DNA reads TGTGCCAGCAGCTTGAATGGGGTCGGGACAGCTTTCTACGAGCAGTACTTC. Its translation: CASSLNGVGTAFYEQYF. The complete variable domain, with remaining parts taken from reference TRBV5-6 and TRBJ2-7, reads DAGVTQSPTHLIKTRGQQVTLRCSPKSGHDTVSWYQQALGQGPQFIFQYYEEEERQRGNFPDRFSGHQFPNYSSELNVNALLLGDSALYLCASSLNGVGTAFYEQYFGPGTRLTVT.

The CDR3 protein is CSAATSGRSVTGELFF. The DNA for the CDR3 is TGCAGTGCCGCCACTAGCGGGAGATCCGTTACCGGGGAGCTGTTTTTT. J is TRBJ2-2 and V is TRBV20-1; TRBD2 agrees at 11 bases. This CDR3 is 16 amino acids long. J lost 5 bases, V lost 6 bases, and 11 bases had no gene match. In germline, CDR1 is DFQATT, CDR2 SNEGSKA (reference sequence).

In this sample, this clonotype turned up many times. The chain carries TRBV4-1 and TRBJ2-2; 8 nucleotides agree with TRBD2. CDR3 length: 14 residues. Germline V CDR1 and CDR2: MGHRA, YSYEKL. Germline trimming cut 3 bases from V and 7 bases from J; bases unmatched to any gene: 4. The CDR3 DNA reads as TGCGCCAGCAGCCACGCGGGGGGAGTCGGGGAGCTGTTTTTT. Translated, it gives CASSHAGGVGELFF.

This rearrangement joins TRBV28 to TRBJ2-3; 13 positions agree with TRBD2. Germline assignment: CDR1 MDHEN and CDR2 SYDVKM. V was pared by 5 bases and J by 6 bases, with 11 bases of the junction left unmatched. This CDR3 is 17 amino acids long. In nucleotides, the CDR3 is TGTGCCAGCAGTCTCCGACGGACTAGCGGGAGATGGGATACGCAGTATTTT. As protein: CASSLRRTSGRWDTQYF.

This chain uses TRBV20-1 with TRBJ2-7; TRBD2 agrees at 11 bases. The CDR3 has 14 residues. Germline V CDR1 and CDR2: DFQATT, SNEGSKA (reference sequence). V was pared by 4 bases and J by 8 bases, with 10 bases of the junction left unmatched. The CDR3 DNA follows: TGCAGTGCTACGGTAGGACTAGCGGGTTACAAGCAGTACTTC. Protein product: CSATVGLAGYKQYF.

Ten or more counts support this clonotype. The CDR3: CASSPPPEGISTDTQYF. CDR3 sequence (DNA): TGTGCCAGCAGCCCCCCCCCGGAGGGGATTAGCACAGATACGCAGTATTTT. The gene calls are TRBV7-9 and TRBJ2-3, with D possibly TRBD2 on 6 matching bases. V lost 5 bases and J lost 0, with 18 bases in between. The CDR3 runs to 17 residues. Looked up from germline, CDR1 is SEHNR and CDR2 is FQNEAQ (reference sequence).

In its sample, this clonotype was seen many times. The rearrangement links TRBV6-5 to TRBJ2-2; D not resolved. Trimming cost V 2 bases and J 4 bases, with 5 bases left between them. Germline V CDR1 and CDR2: MNHEY, SVGAGI. The CDR3 runs to 13 residues. This CDR3 is CASSYVVTGELFF. The CDR3, as DNA: TGTGCCAGCAGTTACGTAGTCACCGGGGAGCTGTTTTTT.

The V and J genes are TRBV19 and TRBJ2-1; TRBD1 is a possible D gene (6 bases). The CDR3 covers 14 residues. V lost 3 bases to trimming and J lost 5 bases, with 11 bases between them. CDR1 and CDR2 from the germline V gene are LNHDA and SQIVND (reference sequence). The CDR3, as DNA: TGTGCCAGTAGTATTACAGGGTATAACAATGAGCAGTTCTTC. It codes for CASSITGYNNEQFF. Full variable domain (remainder filled in from reference TRBV19 and TRBJ2-1): DGGITQSPKYLFRKEGQNVTLSCEQNLNHDAMYWYRQDPGQGLRLIYYSQIVNDFQKGDIAEGYSVSREKKESFPLTVTSAQKNPTAFYLCASSITGYNNEQFFGPGTRLTVL.

Note on this clonotype: A much larger clone lies a single base off, so this may be a read error. The chain uses TRBV6-2 or TRBV6-3 and TRBJ2-3; D call uncertain. Trimming shortened V by 11 bases and J by 4 bases, and 28 bases separated the two germline ends. Germline V gives CDR1 MNHEY, CDR2 SVGEGT. The CDR3 is 17 residues long. CDR3 sequence reads: CARKHHPDLISADTQYF. DNA for the CDR3: TGTGCCCGCAAACACCATCCGGACCTGATATCGGCAGATACGCAGTATTTT.

This clonotype was seen at least ten times. V usage is TRBV29-1 and J usage is TRBJ2-3, with unresolved D. Trimming removed 3 bases from V and 0 bases from J, with 19 bases in between. There are 17 residues in the CDR3. Germline V gives CDR1 SQVTM, CDR2 ANQGSEA. The CDR3 nucleotides read TGCAGCGTTGATGGTTTGAAGGGTTCCACGAGCACAGATACGCAGTATTTT. The encoded protein is CSVDGLKGSTSTDTQYF.

The table lists this clonotype with a few counts. The J gene is TRBJ1-1, the V gene TRBV21-1. TRBV21-1 is shown as a pseudogene. This CDR3 comprises 11 residues. CDR3 DNA sequence: TGTGCCAGCAGCAAAAACCGAGAAGCTTTCTTT. Translated, it gives CASSKNREAFF.

In nucleotides, the CDR3 is TGTGCCTGGGGGGGAATGAACACTGAAGCTTTCTTT. The encoded protein is CAWGGMNTEAFF. The chain employs TRBV30 and TRBJ1-1, with a possible D match to TRBD1 (5 bases). The CDR3 spans 12 residues. CDR1 is GTSNPN and CDR2 is SVGIG in the germline V gene (reference sequence). V dropped 5 bases and J dropped 0 bases, with 7 bases sitting between them.

This clonotype was detected ten times or more. The chain combines TRBV27 with TRBJ1-1; 7 nucleotides agree with TRBD1. The germline CDR1 and CDR2 sequences are MNHEY and SMNVEV (reference sequence). The CDR3 sequence is 16 residues long. Trimming removed 4 bases from V and 3 bases from J; junction bases left unmatched: 11. The CDR3 sequence is CASSSPRQGRDTEAFF. In DNA form, the CDR3 reads TGTGCCAGCAGTTCTCCCAGACAGGGTCGGGACACTGAAGCTTTCTTT.

This clonotype has only a few counts. V usage is TRBV4-1 and J usage is TRBJ1-5; 7 bases line up with TRBD1. This CDR3 is 16 amino acids long. CDR1 is MGHRA, CDR2 YSYEKL, per germline. The trim removed 6 bases at V and 6 bases at J, leaving 14 bases unmatched. CDR3: CASSHRRGGDSQPQHF. The CDR3 bases are TGCGCCAGCAGTCATCGCAGGGGGGGTGATTCTCAGCCCCAGCATTTT.

This clonotype came up a few times. The chain is built from TRBV6-2 or TRBV6-3 and TRBJ2-1; 13 bases align to TRBD2. The CDR3 sequence is 16 residues long. V lost 4 bases, J lost 12 bases, and 12 bases stayed unmatched. Looked up from germline, CDR1 is MNHEY and CDR2 is SVGEGT. The CDR3 nucleotides read TGTGCCAGCAGTTCCACTTGGACTAGCGGGAGCCCTCGGCAGTTCTTC. This sequence encodes CASSSTWTSGSPRQFF.

In its sample, this clonotype was seen a few times. A much larger clone lies one base from this, so it may be a read error. CDR3 coding DNA: TGCAGTGCGGACAGGGAGGACCAAGAGCCCCAGTACTTC. Amino acids: CSADREDQEPQYF. The rearrangement uses TRBV20-1 and TRBJ2-5; 8 positions agree with TRBD1. Germline CDR1 is DFQATT and CDR2 is SNEGSKA (reference sequence). This CDR3 has 13 amino acids.

V and J are TRBV30 and TRBJ1-1; perhaps TRBD1 as D (5 bases). CDR1 and CDR2 (germline): GTSNPN, SVGIG (reference sequence). V gave up 3 bases and J gave up 2 bases, with 16 bases separating them. The CDR3 contains 15 residues. CDR3 DNA: TGTGCCTGGAGCCCTTTGGGACTGGGCAACACTGAAGCTTTCTTT. Translation gives CAWSPLGLGNTEAFF.

About this clonotype itself: A much larger clone differs from this one at a single base, so this may be a read error. V usage is TRBV7-9 and J usage is TRBJ2-5; 7 positions agree with TRBD2. Per the germline V gene, CDR1 is SEHNR and CDR2 is FQNEAQ (reference sequence). The CDR3 contains 14 residues. The CDR3, as DNA: TGTGCCAGCGGCTTTGGCCTAGCGGCAGAGACCCAGTACTTC. Residues: CASGFGLAAETQYF.

This clonotype has more than one count but fewer than ten. This may be a read error, as it is one base from a much larger clone. The genes are TRBV20-1 and TRBJ1-2; D call uncertain. Germline-derived CDR1 and CDR2 are DFQATT and SNEGSKA (reference sequence). V was pared by 3 bases and J by 3 bases, with 8 bases between. The CDR3 spans 12 residues. The CDR3 coding sequence is TGCAGTGCTAGTTCAGGATACTATGGCTACACCTTC. Protein product: CSASSGYYGYTF.

Worth noting for this clonotype: A read error may explain this, as a much larger clone is one base away. The chain employs TRBV28 and TRBJ1-5; 11 bases agree with TRBD1. This CDR3 has 16 residues. Germline lookup yields CDR1 MDHEN and CDR2 SYDVKM. V shed 1 base and J 6 bases; nucleotides not matched to a gene: 5. The CDR3 protein is CASSLSRTGGIQPQHF. The CDR3 DNA follows: TGTGCCAGCAGTTTATCCCGGACAGGGGGCATTCAGCCCCAGCATTTT.

This clonotype came up a few times. This chain uses TRBV20-1 with TRBJ1-3; D not certain. The V and J ends lost 4 bases and 0 bases respectively, with 13 bases between them. The germline V gene has CDR1 DFQATT and CDR2 SNEGSKA (reference sequence). This CDR3 region has 15 residues. The CDR3 spells CSATHKTDSGNTIYF. The CDR3 DNA is TGCAGTGCTACTCACAAGACCGACTCTGGAAACACCATATATTTT.

Regarding this clonotype: At one of its ends the junction is not consistent with the germline gene, which may arise from a read error. The rearrangement uses TRBV2 and TRBJ2-1; possibly TRBD1 or TRBD2 for D (5 bases each). Germline CDR1 is SNHLY and CDR2 is FYNNEI. The CDR3 totals 13 residues. The CDR3 DNA is TGTGCCAGCAGTGACGGGGCCTACGATGAGCAGTTCTTC. This translates into CASSDGAYDEQFF.